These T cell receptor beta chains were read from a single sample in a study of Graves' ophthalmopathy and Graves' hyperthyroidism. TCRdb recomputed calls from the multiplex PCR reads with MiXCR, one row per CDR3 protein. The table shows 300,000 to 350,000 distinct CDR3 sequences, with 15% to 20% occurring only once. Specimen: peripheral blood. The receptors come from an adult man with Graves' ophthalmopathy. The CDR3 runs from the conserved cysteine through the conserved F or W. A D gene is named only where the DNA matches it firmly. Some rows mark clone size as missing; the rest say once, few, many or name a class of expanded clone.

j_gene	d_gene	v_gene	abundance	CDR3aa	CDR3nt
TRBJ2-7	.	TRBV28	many	CASSLTYYEQYF	TGTGCCAGCAGTTTGACCTACTACGAGCAGTACTTC
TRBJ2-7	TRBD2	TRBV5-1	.	CASSPTSAQAYEQYF	TGCGCCAGCAGCCCCACTAGCGCCCAGGCCTACGAGCAGTACTTC
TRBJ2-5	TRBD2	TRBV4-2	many	CASSQVAGTSGNWQETQYF	TGTGCCAGCAGCCAAGTAGCGGGGACTAGCGGGAACTGGCAAGAGACCCAGTACTTC
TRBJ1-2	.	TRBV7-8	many	CASSSPNRGGYTF	TGTGCCAGCAGCTCCCCTAACAGAGGGGGCTACACCTTC
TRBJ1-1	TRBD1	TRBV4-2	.	CASSLRPGTGAPRDTEAFF	TGTGCCAGCAGCCTTCGTCCCGGGACAGGGGCCCCCAGAGACACTGAAGCTTTCTTT
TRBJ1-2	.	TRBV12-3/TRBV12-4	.	CASKTRDYGYTF	TGTGCCAGCAAGACCCGTGACTATGGCTACACCTTC
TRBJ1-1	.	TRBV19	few	CASSPILGNTEACF	TGTGCCAGTAGTCCCATACTGGGGAACACTGAAGCTTGCTTT
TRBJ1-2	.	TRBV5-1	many	CASSFGRGGNYGYTF	TGCGCCAGCAGCTTTGGCAGGGGCGGGAACTATGGCTACACCTTC
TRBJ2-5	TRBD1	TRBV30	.	CAWRRSEDREKETQYF	TGTGCCTGGAGGCGGAGCGAGGACAGGGAAAAGGAGACCCAGTACTTC
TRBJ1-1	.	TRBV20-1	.	CSARVAVDLNTEACF	TGCAGTGCTAGAGTGGCGGTCGACCTGAACACTGAAGCTTGCTTT
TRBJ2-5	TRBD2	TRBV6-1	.	CASSVTSGSLETQYF	TGTGCCAGCAGTGTGACTAGCGGGAGTTTGGAGACCCAGTACTTC
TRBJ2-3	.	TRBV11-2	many	CASSLTGGSTDTQYF	TGTGCCAGCAGCTTGACGGGTGGGAGCACAGATACGCAGTATTTT
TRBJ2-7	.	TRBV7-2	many	CASSLLVGNYEQYF	TGTGCCAGCAGCTTACTAGTAGGGAACTACGAGCAGTACTTC
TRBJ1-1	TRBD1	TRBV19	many	CASNPGTGAWSEAFF	TGTGCCAGTAACCCCGGGACAGGAGCCTGGTCTGAAGCTTTCTTT
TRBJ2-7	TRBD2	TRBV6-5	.	CASSYCETSRRICGQYF	TGTGCCAGCAGTTACTGTGAGACTAGCAGGAGAATCTGCGGGCAGTACTTC
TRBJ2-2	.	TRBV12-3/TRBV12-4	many	CASSSAGELFF	TGTGCCAGCAGTTCCGCCGGGGAGCTGTTTTTT
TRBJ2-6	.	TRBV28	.	CASSFRDSGANVLIF	TGTGCCAGCAGTTTCAGAGATTCTGGGGCCAACGTCCTGATTTTC
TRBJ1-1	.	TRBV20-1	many	CSAKGQKPNEAFF	TGCAGTGCTAAAGGACAGAAGCCGAATGAAGCTTTCTTT
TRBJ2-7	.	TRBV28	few	CASRIVGTSYDEQYF	TGTGCCAGCAGAATAGTCGGTACTAGCTACGACGAGCAGTACTTC
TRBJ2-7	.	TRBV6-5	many	CASSLTRYEQYF	TGTGCCAGCAGTCTAACACGTTACGAGCAGTACTTC
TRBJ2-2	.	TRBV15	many	CATRSGGTVNTGELFF	TGTGCCACCCGGTCAGGAGGGACCGTAAACACCGGGGAGCTGTTTTTT
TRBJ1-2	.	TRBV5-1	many	CASSRSTGSGYGYTF	TGCGCCAGCAGCCGTTCAACGGGGAGCGGCTATGGCTACACCTTC
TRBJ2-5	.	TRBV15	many	CATSRDNGASVTQYF	TGTGCCACCAGCAGAGATAATGGTGCGTCGGTCACCCAGTACTTC
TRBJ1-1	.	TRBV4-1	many	CASSQGQVTEAFF	TGCGCCAGCAGCCAAGGACAGGTGACAGAAGCTTTCTTT
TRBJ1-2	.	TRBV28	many	CASSISTAPRGYTF	TGTGCCAGCAGTATTTCGACAGCCCCGCGTGGCTACACCTTC
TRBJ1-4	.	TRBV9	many	CASSVGVATNEKLFF	TGTGCCAGCAGCGTAGGAGTGGCAACTAATGAAAAACTGTTTTTT
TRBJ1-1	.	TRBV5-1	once	CASSLDRQGAEAFF	TGCGCCAGCAGCTTGGATAGGCAGGGAGCTGAAGCTTTCTTT
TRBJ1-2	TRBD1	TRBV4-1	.	CASSQQGGVSYGYTF	TGCGCCAGCAGCCAACAGGGGGGGGTCAGCTATGGCTACACCTTC
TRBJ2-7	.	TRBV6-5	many	CASSYHLPVGSYEQYF	TGTGCCAGCAGTTACCACTTGCCCGTGGGGTCCTACGAGCAGTACTTC
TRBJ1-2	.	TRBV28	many	CASSFEARTTYGYTF	TGTGCCAGCAGTTTCGAGGCCAGGACAACCTATGGCTACACCTTC
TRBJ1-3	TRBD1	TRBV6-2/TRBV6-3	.	CASSRQGATMAVGNTIYF	TGTGCCAGCAGTAGGCAGGGGGCGACTATGGCTGTTGGAAACACCATATATTTT
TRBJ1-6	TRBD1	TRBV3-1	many	CASNTGGSPLHF	TGTGCCAGCAATACAGGGGGATCACCCCTCCACTTT
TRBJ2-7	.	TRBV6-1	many	CASSEALGLGVYGYEQYF	TGTGCCAGCAGTGAAGCGCTGGGTCTGGGGGTCTACGGCTACGAGCAGTACTTC
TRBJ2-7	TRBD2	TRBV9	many	CASSAGAGTSGTEQYF	TGTGCCAGCAGCGCGGGGGCGGGGACTAGCGGGACCGAGCAGTACTTC
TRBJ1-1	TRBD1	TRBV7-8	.	CASRQQWDSKNTEAFF	TGTGCCAGCAGGCAACAATGGGACAGCAAGAACACTGAAGCTTTCTTT
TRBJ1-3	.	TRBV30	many	CAWSEPGGTSGNTIYF	TGTGCCTGGAGTGAGCCGGGCGGGACCTCTGGAAACACCATATATTTT
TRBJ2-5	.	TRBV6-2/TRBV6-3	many	CASSYRGGAMETQYF	TGTGCCAGCAGTTACCGAGGAGGGGCCATGGAGACCCAGTACTTC
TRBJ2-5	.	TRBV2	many	CATSRDPQETQYF	TGTGCCACAAGCCGGGATCCACAAGAGACCCAGTACTTC
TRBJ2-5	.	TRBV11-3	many	CASSLEGTETQYF	TGTGCCAGCAGCTTAGAAGGGACGGAGACCCAGTACTTC
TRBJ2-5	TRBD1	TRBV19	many	CASSPGSRGETQYF	TGTGCCAGTAGTCCGGGATCCAGGGGGGAGACCCAGTACTTC
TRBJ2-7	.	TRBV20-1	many	CSATRWEVVSYEQYF	TGCAGTGCTACCAGGTGGGAGGTTGTGTCCTACGAGCAGTACTTC
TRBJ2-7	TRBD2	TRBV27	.	CASSTLLGLAGPAYEQYF	TGTGCCAGCAGTACCCTACTGGGACTAGCGGGACCCGCCTACGAGCAGTACTTC
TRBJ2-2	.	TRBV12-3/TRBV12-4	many	CASTSRRWGANTGELFF	TGTGCCAGCACCTCTCGAAGATGGGGGGCGAACACCGGGGAGCTGTTTTTT
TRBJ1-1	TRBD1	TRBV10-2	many	CASSGDRGVTEAFF	TGCGCCAGCAGCGGCGACAGGGGTGTCACTGAAGCTTTCTTT
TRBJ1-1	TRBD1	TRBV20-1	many	CSARVLGTGEAFF	TGCAGTGCTAGAGTTCTCGGGACAGGGGAAGCTTTCTTT
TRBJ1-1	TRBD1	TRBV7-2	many	CASSLARDRDTEAFF	TGTGCCAGCAGCTTAGCGAGGGACAGAGACACTGAAGCTTTCTTT
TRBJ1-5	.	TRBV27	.	CASSLSPKQRNQPQHF	TGTGCCAGCAGTTTATCCCCAAAACAGCGGAATCAGCCCCAGCATTTT
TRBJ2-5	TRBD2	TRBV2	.	CASRPASGRLETQYF	TGTGCCAGCAGGCCGGCTAGCGGGAGGCTGGAGACCCAGTACTTC
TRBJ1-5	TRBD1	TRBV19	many	CASSPGQNSNQPQHF	TGTGCCAGTAGCCCGGGACAGAATAGCAATCAGCCCCAGCATTTT
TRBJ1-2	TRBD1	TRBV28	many	CASSFKTGSYGYTF	TGTGCCAGCAGTTTCAAGACAGGGTCGTATGGCTACACCTTC
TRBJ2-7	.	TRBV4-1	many	CASSQVGGVSKYEQYF	TGCGCCAGCAGCCAAGTCGGTGGGGTTAGTAAGTACGAGCAGTACTTC
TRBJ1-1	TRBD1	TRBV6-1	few	CASRQGVQGLMNTEAFF	TGTGCCAGCAGACAGGGGGTCCAGGGGCTCATGAACACTGAAGCTTTCTTT
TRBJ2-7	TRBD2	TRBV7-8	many	CASSFKLPGGSYEQYF	TGTGCCAGCAGCTTCAAGTTGCCGGGAGGGTCCTACGAGCAGTACTTC
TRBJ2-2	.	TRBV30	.	CAAHGEDTGELFF	TGTGCTGCCCATGGGGAGGACACCGGGGAGCTGTTTTTT
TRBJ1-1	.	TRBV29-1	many	CSVDTEAFF	TGCAGCGTTGACACTGAAGCTTTCTTT
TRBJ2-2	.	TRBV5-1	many	CASIGTGELFF	TGCGCCAGCATCGGAACCGGGGAGCTGTTTTTT
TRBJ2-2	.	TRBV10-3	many	CAISELVTGELFF	TGTGCCATCAGTGAGTTGGTGACCGGGGAGCTGTTTTTT